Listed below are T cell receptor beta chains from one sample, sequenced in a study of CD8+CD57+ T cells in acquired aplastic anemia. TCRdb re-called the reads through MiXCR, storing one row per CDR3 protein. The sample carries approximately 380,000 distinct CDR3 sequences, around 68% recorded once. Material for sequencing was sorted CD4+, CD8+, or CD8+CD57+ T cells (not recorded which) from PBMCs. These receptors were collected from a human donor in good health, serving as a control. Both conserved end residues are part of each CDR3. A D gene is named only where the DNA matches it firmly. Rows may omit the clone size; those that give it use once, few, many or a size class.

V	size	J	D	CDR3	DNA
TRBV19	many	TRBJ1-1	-	CASSPGRVNTEAFF	TGTGCCAGTAGTCCCGGACGGGTGAACACTGAAGCTTTCTTT
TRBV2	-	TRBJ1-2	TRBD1	CASRDREYGYGYTF	TGTGCCAGCAGGGACAGGGAGTACGGCTATGGCTACACCTTC
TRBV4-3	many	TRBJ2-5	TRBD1	CASSPGQGGQETQYF	TGCGCCAGCAGCCCGGGACAGGGTGGACAAGAGACCCAGTACTTC
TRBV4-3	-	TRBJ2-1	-	CASSSSKRLGQGEQFF	TGCGCCAGCAGCTCATCCAAGCGGTTGGGTCAAGGAGAGCAGTTCTTC
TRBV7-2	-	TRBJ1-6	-	CASSPAGFGETQYHF	TGTGCCAGCAGCCCTGCAGGGTTTGGGGAGACCCAGTACCACTTT
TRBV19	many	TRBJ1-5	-	CASMYSPGQPQHF	TGTGCCAGTATGTACAGCCCGGGTCAGCCCCAGCATTTT
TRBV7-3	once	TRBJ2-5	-	CASSLGPGLETQYF	TGTGCCAGCAGCTTAGGGCCGGGATTAGAGACCCAGTACTTC
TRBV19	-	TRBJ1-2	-	CASSTTRRNYGYTF	TGTGCCAGTAGTACCACCCGCAGGAACTATGGCTACACCTTC
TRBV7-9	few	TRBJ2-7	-	CASSEDSEQYF	TGTGCCAGCAGCGAGGACAGCGAGCAGTACTTC
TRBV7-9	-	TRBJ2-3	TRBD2	CASSFRSGGGTDTQYF	TGTGCCAGCAGCTTCCGTAGCGGGGGTGGGACAGATACGCAGTATTTT
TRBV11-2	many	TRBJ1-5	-	CASSLDISNQPQHF	TGTGCCAGCAGCTTAGACATTTCCAATCAGCCCCAGCATTTT
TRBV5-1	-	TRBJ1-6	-	CASSLMRTDSPLHF	TGCGCCAGCAGCTTGATGAGGACTGACTCCCCCCTCCACTTT
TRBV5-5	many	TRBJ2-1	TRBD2	CASSQLLAGNNEQFF	TGTGCCAGCAGCCAGCTACTAGCGGGGAACAATGAGCAGTTCTTC
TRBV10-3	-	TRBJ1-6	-	CAISEALETSPHHF	TGTGCCATCAGTGAAGCCCTTGAGACTTCACCCCACCACTTT
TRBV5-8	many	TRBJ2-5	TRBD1	CASSLADTGQGWETQYF	TGTGCCAGCAGCTTGGCCGATACAGGACAGGGGTGGGAGACCCAGTACTTC
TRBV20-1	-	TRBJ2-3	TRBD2	CSAALGLAGGTDTQYF	TGCAGTGCTGCGTTAGGACTAGCGGGGGGCACAGATACGCAGTATTTT
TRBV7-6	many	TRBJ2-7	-	CASSLGGGTDSYEQYF	TGTGCCAGCAGCTTAGGGGGGGGGACAGACTCCTACGAGCAGTACTTC
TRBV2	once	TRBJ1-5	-	CASSYGQSYSNQPQHF	TGTGCCAGCAGTTATGGCCAGTCTTATAGCAATCAGCCCCAGCATTTT
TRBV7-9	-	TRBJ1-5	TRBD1	CATSRGRNRGNQPQHF	TGTGCCACCAGCAGAGGGAGAAACAGGGGCAACCAGCCCCAGCATTTT
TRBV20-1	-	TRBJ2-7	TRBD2	CSARVPGGGAYEQYF	TGCAGTGCTAGAGTCCCCGGGGGGGGTGCCTACGAGCAGTACTTC
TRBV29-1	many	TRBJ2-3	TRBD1	CSVDGTGGTDTQYF	TGCAGCGTTGACGGGACAGGGGGCACAGATACGCAGTATTTT
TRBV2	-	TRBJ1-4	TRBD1	CATGSDGTGGEKLFF	TGTGCCACCGGTAGCGATGGGACAGGGGGGGAAAAACTGTTTTTT
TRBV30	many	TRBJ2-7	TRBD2	CAWSRTSSAEQYF	TGTGCCTGGAGTAGGACTAGCTCTGCAGAGCAGTACTTC
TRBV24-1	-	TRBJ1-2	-	CAISGMTISAGYTF	TGTGCCATCAGTGGAATGACTATAAGCGCTGGCTACACCTTC
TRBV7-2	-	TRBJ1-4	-	CASRQTNDTLFF	TGTGCCAGTAGACAGACTAATGACACACTGTTTTTT
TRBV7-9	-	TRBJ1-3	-	CASSFSRRTQGKHIYF	TGTGCCAGCAGCTTTAGTCGACGAACTCAGGGCAAGCACATATATTTT
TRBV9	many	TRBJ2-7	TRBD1	CASSTWDRDSEQYF	TGTGCCAGCAGCACCTGGGACAGGGATTCCGAGCAGTACTTC
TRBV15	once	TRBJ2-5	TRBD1	CATSRVTGEETQYF	TGTGCCACCAGCAGAGTGACAGGGGAAGAGACCCAGTACTTC